The rows below give T cell receptor beta chains drawn from one sample of a study of blood T cell repertoires in COVID-19. Produced via immunoSEQ multiplex PCR; TCRdb's table is partial and in-frame only. The sample has some 160,000 clones, around 80% seen once. The sequenced sample consisted of peripheral blood. The source is a man between 65 and 85 years old with active or convalescent COVID-19. Both conserved end residues are part of each CDR3. The D gene is left open where the match is weak. Some rows have no size entry. The others give once, few or many, or a class for an expanded clone.

clone size	CDR3 length	V gene	D gene	J gene	CDR3 DNA	CDR3 protein
NA	14	TRBV5-8	NA	TRBJ1-4	TGTGCCAGCAGCTTGGTCCAGGGTAGGGAAAAACTGTTTTTT	CASSLVQGREKLFF
NA	18	TRBV4-2	TRBD2	TRBJ2-2	TGTGCCAGCAGCCAAAGCGGCAGCGGGGGGCGACGGACCGGGGAGCTGTTTTTT	CASSQSGSGGRRTGELFF
NA	14	TRBV2	NA	TRBJ1-4	TGTGCCAGCAGTGAACGGGTAACTAATGAAAAACTGTTTTTT	CASSERVTNEKLFF
NA	15	TRBV30	TRBD1	TRBJ2-3	TGTGCCTGGAGTGTAGGACAGGCGTCCACAGATACGCAGTATTTT	CAWSVGQASTDTQYF
NA	16	TRBV5-1	TRBD2	TRBJ2-5	TGCGCCAGCAGCTGGGCTGTAGGGCGGGAGCTGAAGACCCAGTACTTC	CASSWAVGRELKTQYF
NA	12	TRBV27	NA	TRBJ1-5	TGTGCCAGCAGGACACAGAATCAGCCCCAGCATTTT	CASRTQNQPQHF
once	18	TRBV5-1	TRBD1	TRBJ1-1	TGCGCCAGCAGCGCGGGGGGGGACAGTCCTCCAAAAAACACTGAAGCTTTCTTT	CASSAGGDSPPKNTEAFF
NA	16	TRBV27	TRBD2	TRBJ2-5	TGTGCCAGCCGTCCTTACGTTAGCGGGAAGAAAGAGACCCAGTACTTC	CASRPYVSGKKETQYF
NA	14	TRBV11-3	NA	TRBJ1-1	TGTGCCAGCAGCTTAGACGGGGTTAACACTGAAGCTTTCTTT	CASSLDGVNTEAFF
NA	16	TRBV3-1/TRBV3-2	TRBD2	TRBJ2-4	TGTGCCAGCAGCCAAGGACTAGCGGGAGTAAGGGACATTCAGTACTTC	CASSQGLAGVRDIQYF
NA	13	TRBV11-2	NA	TRBJ2-5	TGTGCCAGCAGCTTAGGATTAGCCGAGACCCAGTACTTC	CASSLGLAETQYF
NA	14	TRBV6-5	NA	TRBJ1-2	TGTGCCAGCCATAGGCCCGGACGGGGCTATGGCTACACCTTC	CASHRPGRGYGYTF
NA	16	TRBV4-2	TRBD2	TRBJ2-3	TGTGCCAGCAGCCTAGAACTAGCGGGGGGGACAGATACGCAGTATTTT	CASSLELAGGTDTQYF
NA	12	TRBV28	NA	TRBJ2-5	TGTGCCAGCAGGTTAGCGGAAGAGACCCAGTACTTC	CASRLAEETQYF
NA	14	TRBV2	NA	TRBJ2-1	TGTGCCATCGAGGGCCCGAGCTCCTACAATGAGCAGTTCTTC	CAIEGPSSYNEQFF
NA	14	TRBV24-1	NA	TRBJ1-5	TGTGCCACCAGTGACTCGGACAGCCATCAGCCCCAGCATTTT	CATSDSDSHQPQHF
NA	14	TRBV2	NA	TRBJ1-5	TGTGCCAGCAGTGAGCAACAGCGGAGTCAGCCCCAGCATTTT	CASSEQQRSQPQHF
once	14	TRBV7-9	NA	TRBJ1-2	TGTGCCAGCAGCTGGCCACAGGGACCCGTTATCGGCACCTTC	CASSWPQGPVIGTF
once	11	TRBV28	NA	TRBJ1-1	TGTGCCAGCAGTAGCCCGTTGGAAGCTTTCTTT	CASSSPLEAFF
few	17	TRBV7-2	TRBD2	TRBJ2-1	TGTGCCAGCAGCTTAGGCCCCGGGACTAGCGGCTACAATGAGCAGTTCTTC	CASSLGPGTSGYNEQFF
NA	13	TRBV9	TRBD1	TRBJ1-2	TGTGCCAGCAGCGTGGACAGGGCGGGCGGCTACACCTTC	CASSVDRAGGYTF
NA	14	TRBV14	NA	TRBJ1-2	TGTGCCAGCAGCCAAGGAGGGATAATCCATGGCTACACCTTC	CASSQGGIIHGYTF
NA	13	TRBV6-5	TRBD1	TRBJ1-2	TGTGCCAGCAGTTACCGGGACAGCTATGGCTACACCTTC	CASSYRDSYGYTF
NA	16	TRBV18	TRBD1	TRBJ1-4	TGTGCCAGCTCACCACCACAGGGGGCGGTTAGCGAAAAACTGTTTTTT	CASSPPQGAVSEKLFF